These 19 T cell receptor beta chains came from one sample sequenced in a study of glioma-infiltrating T cells. TCR alpha and beta CDR3 regions were amplified from RNA using iRepertoire nested multiplex PCR. MiXCR, run by TCRdb on the multiplex PCR reads, gives a single entry per CDR3 protein. Among around 350,000 distinct CDR3 sequences listed, roughly 41% were seen once. Sequenced material: glioma tissue, nonneoplastic brain tissue, or PBMCs (not recorded which). The receptors come from a human donor with low-grade glioma or glioblastoma, undergoing nonglioma brain surgery, or in good health (not recorded which).

The CDR3 reads CSALSGGWGNTIYF. The CDR3 DNA is TGCAGCGCTCTATCAGGGGGTTGGGGAAACACCATATATTTT. The gene calls are TRBV29-1 and TRBJ1-3, with TRBD1 matching over 7 bases. This CDR3 has 14 residues. Germline V lookup: CDR1 SQVTM, CDR2 ANQGSEA. J gave up 4 bases and V 7 bases, and 10 bases lay outside the gene matches.

To note about this clonotype: Since a much larger clone is just one base distant, this may be a read error. The chain employs TRBV27 and TRBJ1-1; 9 bases agree with TRBD1. V lost 10 bases to trimming and J lost 1 base; unmatched junction nucleotides: 10. The germline V gene encodes CDR1 MNHEY and CDR2 SMNVEV (reference sequence). This CDR3 is 15 amino acids long. DNA of the CDR3: TGTGCCATCAGGTTACAGGGGGCTACGAACACTGAAGCTTTCTTT. It encodes CAIRLQGATNTEAFF.

The V and J genes are TRBV10-3 and TRBJ2-7, with a possible D match to TRBD2 (5 bases). Germline V gives CDR1 ENHRY, CDR2 SYGVKD. V was trimmed by 0 bases and J by 3 bases, leaving 12 bases between them. The CDR3 is made up of 15 amino acids. CDR3 residues: CAISESRLAGYEQYF. The CDR3, as DNA: TGTGCCATCAGTGAGTCAAGGCTAGCCGGCTACGAGCAGTACTTC.

The table lists this clonotype with a few counts. This chain uses TRBV20-1 with TRBJ2-1; TRBD1 is a possible D gene (5 bases). The CDR3 loop spans 14 amino acids. V lost 7 bases to trimming and J lost 8 bases, with 21 bases between them. Germline loops: CDR1 DFQATT, CDR2 SNEGSKA (reference sequence). CDR3 DNA: TGCAGTGTCGGACACGCGAGAGTCGGCGATGAGCAGTTCTTC. Its translation: CSVGHARVGDEQFF.

There are many counts of this clonotype. The chain carries TRBV6-1 and TRBJ2-1, with 9 bases identical to TRBD2. V trimming: 10 bases; J trimming: 12 bases; junction bases outside the gene matches: 13. There are 13 residues in the CDR3. The germline CDR1 and CDR2 sequences are MNHNS and SASEGT. DNA for the CDR3: TGTGCCACCCCGAGGATCGCGGGAGGGGTGCAGTTCTTC. This codes for CATPRIAGGVQFF.

The chain links TRBV6-6 to TRBJ2-7; 10 bases line up with TRBD2. Losses at the gene ends were 6 bases for V and 3 bases for J; bases not matched to a gene: 14. This CDR3 comprises 17 residues. Germline values: CDR1 MNHNY, CDR2 SVGAGI (reference sequence). CDR3 DNA: TGTGCCAGCAGCGTAGGGGTTAGCGGGAGGAATCGCTACGAGCAGTACTTC. Its protein product is CASSVGVSGRNRYEQYF.

Concerning this clonotype itself: This may come from a read error, since a much larger clone is one base off. V gene TRBV10-3 combines with J gene TRBJ1-1; D is unresolved. Germline values: CDR1 ENHRY, CDR2 SYGVKD. Trimming took off 3 bases at V and 2 bases at J, with 7 bases between the two ends. The length of the CDR3 is 13 residues. CDR3 residues: CAISDQANTEAFF. CDR3 nucleotides: TGTGCCATCAGTGATCAGGCTAACACTGAAGCTTTCTTT.

This chain connects TRBV4-3 to TRBJ2-1; the D is unclear. The CDR3 has 15 amino acids. Trimming took 7 bases from V and 1 from J, leaving 14 bases between them. Germline V CDR1 and CDR2: LGHNA, YSLEER. The CDR3 here is CASTLSALSYNEQFF. CDR3 DNA: TGCGCCAGCACCTTGTCGGCTTTATCCTACAATGAGCAGTTCTTC.

The CDR3 nucleotides are TGTGCCAGCTCCCCCGCCCCCGGGGTGAGCTTCTACGAGCAGTACTTC. Translating it yields CASSPAPGVSFYEQYF. The rearrangement links TRBV6-2 or TRBV6-3 to TRBJ2-7; maybe TRBD2 (5 bases). V was cut by 8 bases and J by 3 bases, with 23 bases left in between. The CDR3 has 16 amino acids. The V gene's germline CDR1 is MNHEY and CDR2 SVGEGT.

As concerns this clonotype: The junction shows a germline mismatch at one end, possibly a read error. The CDR3 loop is CASSQGGDNEQFF. CDR3 nucleotides: TGTGCCAGCAGCCAAGGAGGCGACAATGAGCAGTTCTTC. The chain carries TRBV4-1 and TRBJ2-1, with a possible D match to TRBD2 (5 bases). This CDR3 spans 13 amino acids. Germline V gene sequence: CDR1 MGHRA, CDR2 YSYEKL.

The chain recombines TRBV19 with TRBJ1-5; D is uncertain. The germline V and J ends were trimmed by 7 bases and 5 bases, with 12 bases remaining between them. The germline V gene encodes CDR1 LNHDA and CDR2 SQIVND (reference sequence). This CDR3 spans 13 amino acids. DNA of the CDR3: TGTGCCAGTAACACAGTCTCCTATCAGCCCCAGCATTTT. Translating it yields CASNTVSYQPQHF.

In the case of this clonotype: A read error is possible here, since a much larger clone lies one base away. The conserved phenylalanine or tryptophan is not found at the CDR3 terminus, so this likely reflects a read error. CDR3 in amino acids: CASSIFSRGVNTEAFS. CDR3 DNA: TGTGCCAGTAGTATATTCTCTCGGGGTGTGAACACTGAAGCTTTCTCT. The chain employs TRBV19 and TRBJ1-1; D is ambiguous. CDR1 and CDR2 (germline): LNHDA, SQIVND (reference sequence). CDR3 length: 16 residues. The germline V and J ends were trimmed by 2 bases and 0 bases, with 13 bases remaining between them.

A remark on this clonotype: A read error may be the cause here, since a much bigger clone is one base away. This chain uses TRBV27 with TRBJ1-2; 9 nucleotides line up with TRBD1. Per the germline V gene, CDR1 is MNHEY and CDR2 is SMNVEV (reference sequence). The CDR3 is 16 residues long. CDR3 residues: CASSLSPTGGDYRYTF. CDR3 coding DNA: TGTGCCAGCAGTCTGTCCCCCACAGGGGGCGACTATCGCTACACCTTC.

As to this clonotype: Given a much more abundant clone one base away, this may be a read error. The CDR3 DNA reads as TGTGCCAGCAGTTCTAGGACAGGACGACCCTACGAGCAGTTCTTC. Amino acids: CASSSRTGRPYEQFF. This chain uses TRBV6-2 or TRBV6-3 with TRBJ2-1; 7 nucleotides agree with TRBD1. Trimming took 4 bases from V and 10 from J; bases not matched to a gene: 13. The CDR3 is 15 residues long. CDR1 and CDR2 from the germline V gene are MNHEY and SVGEGT.

This clonotype was recorded a few times. With a much larger clone just one base away, this may be a read error. The chain carries TRBV7-2 and TRBJ1-5; no firm D call. The germline CDR1 and CDR2 sequences are SGHTA and FQGNSA. Trimming left V 8 bases short and J 4 bases short, with 9 bases between. The CDR3 runs 12 residues. CDR3 loop: CASGSRNQPQHF. The CDR3 nucleotides read TGTGCCAGCGGTTCCCGAAATCAGCCCCAGCATTTT.

Note on this clonotype: An end of the junction does not agree with germline; a read error may underlie this. This sequence joins TRBV20-1 and TRBJ1-6, with no clear D. The CDR3 has 14 residues. Germline V CDR1 and CDR2: DFQATT, SNEGSKA (reference sequence). The CDR3: CSARDMGWDSPLQF. The CDR3 DNA is TGCAGTGCTAGAGATATGGGGTGGGATTCACCCCTCCAGTTT.

This clonotype was counted only a few times. The chain links TRBV20-1 to TRBJ1-2; no clear D. Germline CDR1 and CDR2: DFQATT and SNEGSKA (reference sequence). Trimming left V 5 bases short and J 4 bases short, with 14 bases between. CDR3 length: 13 residues. The CDR3 spells CSAGGRTAYGYTF. The CDR3 nucleotides read TGCAGTGCTGGCGGTCGGACGGCCTATGGCTACACCTTC.

The chain employs TRBV27 and TRBJ2-2; D is unresolved. Germline assignment: CDR1 MNHEY and CDR2 SMNVEV (reference sequence). Trimming shortened V by 8 bases and J by 7 bases, and 8 bases separated the two germline ends. This CDR3 spans 11 amino acids. The CDR3, as DNA: TGTGCCAGCCCGTTTGGCGGGGAGCTGTTTTTT. Protein: CASPFGGELFF.

The chain combines TRBV20-1 with TRBJ2-7, with D tentatively TRBD1 or TRBD2 (6 bases each). Trimming removed 6 bases from V and 2 bases from J, with 23 bases in between. The CDR3 consists of 16 residues. The V gene's germline CDR1 is DFQATT and CDR2 SNEGSKA (reference sequence). The CDR3 nucleotides read TGCAGTGCAACGGGGGATGGGGACACCAGCCCCTACGAGCAGTACTTC. Translated, it gives CSATGDGDTSPYEQYF.